The clone carrying this T cell receptor beta chain was recorded a few times. What it binds is not known. These data belong to a study of T cell repertoires in cytomegalovirus infection. On the study more broadly: Shared public TCR beta signatures pointed to both CMV infection and a matching HLA type. The study, taken as a whole, reports: The response measured ex vivo was dominated by TCR beta clonotypes (HLA-C-restricted and CMV-specific).

The CDR3 length is 14 residues. The ends lost 6 bases at V and 0 bases at J; junction bases unmatched: 6. CDR1 SGHRS and CDR2 YFSETQ come from the germline V gene. TCRdb re-called the reads through MiXCR, storing one row per CDR3 protein. This repertoire shows fewer than 350,000 distinct CDR3 sequences, about 27% found once; its top ten account for 20%. This sequence was found in a human donor in good health (CMV status not recorded). Some clones in this sample may be carry-over from other donors' samples. Sequenced here: cultured PBMCs, sampled from culture after CMV antigen stimulation. The chain couples TRBV5-1 to TRBJ2-7; 7 positions match TRBD1. The chain's CDR3 is CASKSGTASYEQYF. CDR3 sequence (DNA): TGCGCCAGCAAATCCGGGACAGCCTCCTACGAGCAGTACTTC.